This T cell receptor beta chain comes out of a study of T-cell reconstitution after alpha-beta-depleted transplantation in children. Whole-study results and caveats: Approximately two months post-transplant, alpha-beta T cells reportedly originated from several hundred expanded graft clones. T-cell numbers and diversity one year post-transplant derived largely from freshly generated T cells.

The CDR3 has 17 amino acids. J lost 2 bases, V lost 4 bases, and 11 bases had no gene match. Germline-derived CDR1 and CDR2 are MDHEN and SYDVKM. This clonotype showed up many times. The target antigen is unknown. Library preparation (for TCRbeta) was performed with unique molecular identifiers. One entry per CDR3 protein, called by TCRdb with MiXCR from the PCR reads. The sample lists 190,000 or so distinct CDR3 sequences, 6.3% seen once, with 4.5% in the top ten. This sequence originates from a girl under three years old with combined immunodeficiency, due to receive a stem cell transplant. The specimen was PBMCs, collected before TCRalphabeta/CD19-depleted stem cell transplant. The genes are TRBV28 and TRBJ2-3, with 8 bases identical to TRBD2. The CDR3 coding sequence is TGTGCCAGCAGTTCTCGAATGGGGACTAGATACACAGATACGCAGTATTTT. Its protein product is CASSSRMGTRYTDTQYF.